The 4 T cell receptor beta chains below all came from one sample that was sequenced in a study of blood T cell repertoires in COVID-19. This table comes from immunoSEQ multiplex PCR, and its TCRdb copy is limited to in-frame clones, with some not included. The table shows tens of thousands of clones, with over 75% occurring only once. The specimen sequenced was peripheral blood. Receptors originate from a human donor in a cohort sampled during active COVID-19.

The chain is built from TRBV5-5 and TRBJ2-5; tentatively, D is TRBD1 (5 bases). Trimming removed 2 bases at V and 2 bases at J, with 10 bases between. The length of the CDR3 is 14 residues. In germline, CDR1 is SGHKS, CDR2 YYEKEE (reference sequence). Here the CDR3 reads CASSFPREQETQYF. The CDR3 region has the DNA TGTGCCAGCAGCTTTCCCAGGGAACAAGAGACCCAGTACTTC. Filled out from reference TRBV5-5 and TRBJ2-5, the complete variable domain reads DAGVTQSPTHLIKTRGQQVTLRCSPISGHKSVSWYQQVLGQGPQFIFQYYEKEERGRGNFPDRFSARQFPNYSSELNVNALLLGDSALYLCASSFPREQETQYFGPGTRLLVL.

This clone was seen a single time. The identical CDR3 is also encoded by other nucleotide sequences in the sample. This chain links TRBV12-3 or TRBV12-4 with TRBJ1-2; maybe TRBD1 (6 bases). The V end was cut by 6 bases, the J end by 2 bases, with 10 bases between. This CDR3 has 13 residues. The DNA of the CDR3 is TGTGCCAGCAGCCTGGGACAAAACTATGGCTACACCTTC. It is translated as CASSLGQNYGYTF.

This sequence joins TRBV4-2 and TRBJ1-4; D call uncertain. The CDR3 length is 15 residues. Germline values: CDR1 LGHNA, CDR2 YNFKEQ. Trimming left V 0 bases short and J 4 bases short, with 9 bases between. The CDR3 loop is CASSQDLRINEKLFF. The CDR3 DNA sequence: TGTGCCAGCAGCCAAGATCTGAGGATTAATGAAAAACTGTTTTTT.

The chain joins TRBV7-3 to TRBJ2-1; D might be TRBD1 (6 bases). The V and J ends lost 2 bases and 5 bases respectively, with 34 bases between them. Germline CDR1 SGHTA, CDR2 FQGTGA. The CDR3 is made up of 22 amino acids. CDR3 region: CASSLVKQLYPWGQRADNEQFF. The CDR3 nucleotides read TGTGCCAGCAGCTTAGTGAAACAATTATACCCGTGGGGGCAAAGGGCCGACAATGAGCAGTTCTTC.